This T cell receptor (beta chain) was observed in a study of a mutant IDH1 vaccine in newly diagnosed glioma. For the study at large: Vaccine dosing followed radiotherapy by 4-6 weeks, or accompanied temozolomide cycles. Most had both radiotherapy and temozolomide beforehand; others had only one. Participants attended visit V12, the safety follow-up, at week 35, and then attended visit V13 at week 47.

Method: immunoSEQ multiplex PCR; TCRdb's copy keeps in-frame clones and lacks some. Among around 32,000 clones listed, about four fifths were seen once. On this clone itself: Its antigen is unknown.

Trimming shortened V by 6 bases and J by 4 bases, and 12 bases separated the two germline ends. CDR1 LNHDA and CDR2 SQIVND come from the germline V gene (reference sequence). CDR3 size: 13 residues. As for time point: week 35, safety follow-up. Vaccinated patients received 300 ug of mutant IDH1 20-mer peptide per dose, with topical imiquimod. New WHO grade 3 or 4 astrocytomas that were IDH1-mutant and ATRX-lost had been found in donors. Sequencing was performed on PBMCs, taken from a glioma patient whose treatment included an IDH1 peptide vaccine. The V call is TRBV19, the J call TRBJ1-1; a weak D match, TRBD1 (6 bases). The clonotype comes from a man in his forties with glioma. Some clones in this sample may be carry-over from other donors' samples. The DNA of the CDR3 is TGTGCCAGTAGGGCAGGGGCAGTCACTGAAGCTTTCTTT. As protein: CASRAGAVTEAFF.